This TCR beta chain was sequenced for a study of blood T cell repertoires in COVID-19 (dated by TCRdb to 2018 to 2021). With respect to the entire study: The collaborator samples originated in the United States, Italy and Spain and spanned the acute and convalescent phases of COVID-19. The samples were drawn from two sources: the first 160 participants of the ongoing ImmuneRACE study, and over 950 subjects contributed by 6 global collaborators. The repertoires were made available in a free public database intended to serve as a resource for research on the immune response to SARS-CoV-2. HLA class I and class II types, where available, came from metadata supplied by the sample provider rather than from assay-based typing. The sample metadata nearly always contained a de-identified subject ID, COVID-19 status, age in years and sex. The prospective study material was composed of cDNA or gDNA derived from T cells, B-cell-depleted T cells, or PBMCs. Deeply sampled blood TCRbeta repertoires from subjects exposed to, actively infected with, or recovered from COVID-19 were included in the dataset.

Broad study findings and their caveats: The quantity of clinical and demographic metadata differed by source and by participant and was supplied without curation.

As concerns this clone: This clone's antigen is unknown. The sample holds no much larger clone one base away, and base qualities are not on file.

TCRbeta CDR3 regions were amplified from genomic DNA by means of the immunoSEQ Assay, a bias-controlled multiplex PCR. In the original analysis: The number of nucleated cells in each sample was estimated from the amplification of reference gene primers within the assay. To quantify the absolute abundance of each unique TCRbeta CDR3 rearrangement, sequence reads were collapsed and filtered. For each sample, productive Simpson clonality was calculated as the square root of Simpson's diversity index over productive rearrangements. Imported from immuneACCESS, the table was reduced by TCRdb to in-frame sequences with V and J called. These copies leave out some clones; in studies compared against another copy, an unresolved V gene accounts for under half, and the cause of the remainder is not known. D and trimming were read from the DNA, whereas the V and J calls and clone size are those reported in that table. The sample yields 150,000 to 180,000 clones; approximately 85% were counted once. Approximately 0.63% of the sample is in the top ten clones.

One collaborating source in Seattle enrolled patients during active infection and followed them longitudinally through the course of disease. The collaborating institutions used their own protocols to collect whole blood in K2EDTA tubes. Collaborator samples were shipped for TCRbeta analysis as frozen whole blood, isolated PBMCs, or DNA extracted from either sample type. The CDR3, from cysteine to phenylalanine, totals 15 residues. Just the 45-base CDR3 DNA is kept, in frame starting at base 1. CDR1 and CDR2 are drawn from the germline V gene (reference sequence): SGHKS, YYEKEE. Compared with germline, V lacks 4 bases and J lacks 8 bases; bases without a gene match: 10.

This TCR derives from a man in his fifties or sixties with COVID-19, enrolled during active disease. The sequencing sample was made of peripheral blood. The chain employs TRBV5-5 and TRBJ1-2; 11 junctional bases match TRBD1. The CDR3 region has the sequence CASSPVGQGGRGYTF. The nucleotides read TGTGCCAGCAGCCCCGTGGGACAGGGGGGGAGAGGCTACACCTTC. The CDR3 plus the reference TRBV5-5 and TRBJ1-2 genes for the other parts give the full variable domain: DAGVTQSPTHLIKTRGQQVTLRCSPISGHKSVSWYQQVLGQGPQFIFQYYEKEERGRGNFPDRFSARQFPNYSSELNVNALLLGDSALYLCASSPVGQGGRGYTFGSGTRLTVV.